This TCR beta chain emerged from a study of blood T cells in healthy people across ages. PCR was performed a second time for about 7 to 11 cycles using a sample-barcoded 5' primer and a J-beta primer mix. Each CDR3 protein is one row after TCRdb ran MiXCR on the 5' RACE reads. Found here are about 970,000 distinct CDR3 sequences, approximately 50% of them singletons; the top ten hold about 21%. Per the germline V gene, CDR1 is MDHEN and CDR2 is SYDVKM. This CDR3 region has 15 residues. The V gene end was trimmed by 4 bases and the J gene end by 3 bases; junction bases not matched to a gene: 4. This clonotype was detected only a few times.

This sequence was found in a woman aged 60-75 years in good health. Sequencing used blood. This chain joins TRBV28 and TRBJ2-7; 12 bases are shared with TRBD2. In nucleotides, the CDR3 is TGTGCCAGCAGTTCCCCTAGCGGGAGGGACTACGAGCAGTACTTC. Encoded protein: CASSSPSGRDYEQYF.